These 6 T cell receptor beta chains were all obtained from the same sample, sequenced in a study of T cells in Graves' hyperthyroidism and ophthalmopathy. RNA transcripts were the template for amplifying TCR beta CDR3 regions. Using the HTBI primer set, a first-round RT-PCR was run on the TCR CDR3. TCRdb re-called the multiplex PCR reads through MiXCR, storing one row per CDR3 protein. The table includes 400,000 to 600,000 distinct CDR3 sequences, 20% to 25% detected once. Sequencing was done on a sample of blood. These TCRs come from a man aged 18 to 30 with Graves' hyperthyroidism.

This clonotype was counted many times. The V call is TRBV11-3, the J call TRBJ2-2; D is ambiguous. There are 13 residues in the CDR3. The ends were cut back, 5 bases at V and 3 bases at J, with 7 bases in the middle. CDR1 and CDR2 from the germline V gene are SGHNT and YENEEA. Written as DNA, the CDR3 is TGTGCCAGCAGCCCGTGGTACACCGGGGAGCTGTTTTTT. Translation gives CASSPWYTGELFF.

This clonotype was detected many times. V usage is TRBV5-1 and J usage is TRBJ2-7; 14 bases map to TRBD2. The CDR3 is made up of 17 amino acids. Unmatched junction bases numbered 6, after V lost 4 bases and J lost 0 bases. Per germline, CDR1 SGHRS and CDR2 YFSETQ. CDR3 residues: CASSPGLAGASSYEQYF. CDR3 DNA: TGCGCCAGCAGCCCGGGACTAGCGGGGGCCAGCTCCTACGAGCAGTACTTC.

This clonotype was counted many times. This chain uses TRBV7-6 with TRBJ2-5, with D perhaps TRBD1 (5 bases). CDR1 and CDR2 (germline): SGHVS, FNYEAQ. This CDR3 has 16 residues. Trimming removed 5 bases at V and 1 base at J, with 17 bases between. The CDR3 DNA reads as TGTGCCAGCAGCGCCTTTCCTCAGGGAAGCCAAGAGACCCAGTACTTC. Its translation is CASSAFPQGSQETQYF.

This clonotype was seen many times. For the CDR3, the DNA is TGTGCCAGCAGACCTGGGACAGTTAGCAATCAGCCCCAGCATTTT. Translated: CASRPGTVSNQPQHF. V gene TRBV12-3 or TRBV12-4 combines with J gene TRBJ1-5, with 7 bases fitting TRBD1. With 6 bases clipped from V and 0 bases from J, the junction kept 5 bases outside the gene matches. The CDR3 has 15 amino acids.

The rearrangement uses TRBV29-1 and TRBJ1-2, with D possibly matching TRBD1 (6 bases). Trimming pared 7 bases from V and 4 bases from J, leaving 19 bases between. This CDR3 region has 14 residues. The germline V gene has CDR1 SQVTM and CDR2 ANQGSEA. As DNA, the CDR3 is TGCAGCGCCCTCCCTGGGGGGCCCGCCTATGGCTACACCTTC. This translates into CSALPGGPAYGYTF.

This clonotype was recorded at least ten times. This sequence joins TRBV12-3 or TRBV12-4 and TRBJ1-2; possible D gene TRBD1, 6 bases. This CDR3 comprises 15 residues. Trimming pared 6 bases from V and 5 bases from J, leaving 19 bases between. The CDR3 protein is CASRPNPDRRYGYTF. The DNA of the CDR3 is TGTGCCAGCAGACCTAACCCCGACAGGAGGTATGGCTACACCTTC.